These T cell receptor beta chains were read from a single sample in a study of blood T cell repertoires in COVID-19. Measured with immunoSEQ multiplex PCR; TCRdb has only the in-frame clones, and not every one. The table has 97,000 or so clones, about 80% seen once. Input material: peripheral blood. These receptors all come from a man aged 55 to 69 with acute or convalescent COVID-19. CDR3s leave out the opening cysteine and the closing phenylalanine or tryptophan. Each record gives: V gene, CDR3 protein.

>TRBV27
ASSSGTSNTEAF
>TRBV7-2
ASSSGQYRETQY
>TRBV5-1
ASSLGQYADTQY
>TRBV5-1
ASSLELSTDTQY
>TRBV19
ASTTGSGANVLT
>TRBV5-4
ASSQALMNTEAF
>TRBV6-1
ASSEGGGNYGYT
>TRBV3-1/TRBV3-2
ASSHYLRRTGTVKEY
>TRBV10-1
ASSDQRLLGRTDTQY
>TRBV14
ASSQQSGTSFDTDTQY
>TRBV3-1/TRBV3-2
ASSQDGGARYGYT
>TRBV27
ASSTPGLAGRSTDTQY
>TRBV2
ASRVGTLANYGYT
>TRBV5-1
ASSQDSYEQY
>TRBV25-1
ASSDGTVIPGANVLT
>TRBV30
AWSGVAKNIQY
>TRBV11-2
ASSWGQARTGNTIY
>TRBV29-1
SVKRPGQVEAF
>TRBV27
ASSITGASGNTIY
>TRBV6-5
ASRGDSYTAWD
>TRBV24-1
ATEGARNQPQH
>TRBV29-1
SVETLAEGTSGSGRELF
>TRBV2
ASSDGTPGELF
>TRBV2
ASSEFRQGYEQY
>TRBV11-3
ASSWASRETGELF
>TRBV6-4
ASKMTGANEAF
>TRBV29-1
SVDETVNTEAF
>TRBV5-5
ASSLDWDTAYNEQF
>TRBV18
ASSPGQGLAGELF
>TRBV4-3
ASSQETSGRAPPDTQY
>TRBV18
ASSPGTDALMAF
>TRBV7-9
ASSRGALDRGMHQPQH
>TRBV24-1
ALRGFGNQPQH
>TRBV5-5
ASSRMIDLVGYEQY
>TRBV19
ASSTGFRQGQF
>TRBV19
ASSMRAESEKLF
>TRBV3-1/TRBV3-2
ASSQPGTETYGYT
>TRBV29-1
SAYTGGNQPQH
>TRBV29-1
SVSEGSVGTDTQY
>TRBV27
ASSFDRIYSYNSPLH
>TRBV7-8
ASSLSGAIYNEQF
>TRBV5-6
ASSWSSRGTNGYT
>TRBV6-5
ASKSWTGVYNEQF
>TRBV5-4
ASSFQGIGNQPQH
>TRBV7-8
ASSLSGRTGGNEQF
>TRBV19
ASSPRDRPSYNEQF
>TRBV2
ASSVGGDEQY
>TRBV24-1
ATSEQGDNEQF
>TRBV7-2
ASSLVGGARDEQY
>TRBV6-5
ASRTGGYSNQPQH
>TRBV10-2
ASREARGGYNEQF
>TRBV11-3
ASSWGLAGGTSTDTQY
>TRBV11-2
ASSREAVNKGYNEQF
>TRBV13
ASSLGLTYGYT
>TRBV19
ASSSGGAYLDTQY
>TRBV18
ASSRQGLREQY
>TRBV9
ASSARGGGEEKLF
>TRBV7-6
ASSPPVWASYNEQF
>TRBV7-7
ASSPRGLGETQY
>TRBV12-3/TRBV12-4
ASSRGRGEQF